This T cell receptor beta chain comes out of a study of blood T cell repertoires in COVID-19. Study-wide background: Specimens from acute and convalescent COVID-19 originated in the United States, Italy and Spain. Sources were T cells, B-cell-depleted T cells, or PBMCs; the material itself was cDNA or gDNA.

Germline V gene lookup returns CDR1 MNHEY and CDR2 SVGAGI. This CDR3 spans 14 amino acids. V shed 7 bases, J shed 6 bases, and the junction held 6 bases outside the gene matches. Original handling: Amplification with reference gene primers provided the estimates of nucleated cell counts. Sequenced by immunoSEQ multiplex PCR; TCRdb stores in-frame clones only, minus some. The V and J calls and clone size were taken over from that table, and D and trimming were inferred from the DNA. Found here are 210,000 or so clones, 85% to 90% of them singletons; the top ten hold roughly 2.5%. The receptor was isolated from a woman aged 55-70 years with acute or convalescent COVID-19. This chain uses TRBV6-5 with TRBJ2-7; 13 bases match TRBD2. Sequencing was performed on peripheral blood. The CDR3 reads CASTPGLAGREQYF. The CDR3 bases are TGTGCCAGCACCCCGGGACTAGCGGGACGCGAGCAGTACTTC.